The clone carrying this TCR beta chain occurred a few times. Its antigen is still unknown. The CDR3 is 18 residues long. The germline CDR1 and CDR2 sequences are MDHEN and SYDVKM. V lost 5 bases, J lost 0 bases, and 20 bases lay in between. The data were obtained in a study of beta chain features in type 1 diabetes. Notes on the study in general: More deletions and fewer insertions at VDJ junctions were seen in type 1 diabetes patients.

Every bit of the isolated RNA underwent reverse transcription, so sequencing read expressed TCRB transcripts. The assay was immunoSEQ multiplex PCR, and TCRdb's table has in-frame clones only and misses some. The sample has hundreds of thousands of clones; 10% to 15% are singletons. Donors underwent one heparinised blood draw, around 100 mL on average. The sequence derives from a man younger than 30 in good health. The sample consisted of naive CD4+ T cells from blood. This chain joins TRBV28 and TRBJ2-4; weak D call: TRBD2 (5 bases). CDR3 nucleotide sequence: TGTGCCAGCAGTAAAGCCCCGGGATTCCTTCTAGCCAAAAACATTCAGTACTTC. Residues: CASSKAPGFLLAKNIQYF.